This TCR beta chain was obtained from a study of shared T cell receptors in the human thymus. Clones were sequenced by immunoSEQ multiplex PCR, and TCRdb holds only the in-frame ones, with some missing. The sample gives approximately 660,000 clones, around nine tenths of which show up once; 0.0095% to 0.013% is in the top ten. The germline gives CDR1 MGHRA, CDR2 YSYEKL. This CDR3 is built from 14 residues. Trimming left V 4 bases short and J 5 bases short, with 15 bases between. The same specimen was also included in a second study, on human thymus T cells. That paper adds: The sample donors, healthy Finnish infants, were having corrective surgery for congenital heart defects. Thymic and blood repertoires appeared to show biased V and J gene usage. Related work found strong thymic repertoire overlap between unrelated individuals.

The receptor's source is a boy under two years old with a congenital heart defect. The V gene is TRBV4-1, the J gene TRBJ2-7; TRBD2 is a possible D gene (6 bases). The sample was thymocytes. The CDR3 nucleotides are TGCGCCAGCAGCCCCTCCGGGGAGGAGCACGAGCAGTACTTC. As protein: CASSPSGEEHEQYF.